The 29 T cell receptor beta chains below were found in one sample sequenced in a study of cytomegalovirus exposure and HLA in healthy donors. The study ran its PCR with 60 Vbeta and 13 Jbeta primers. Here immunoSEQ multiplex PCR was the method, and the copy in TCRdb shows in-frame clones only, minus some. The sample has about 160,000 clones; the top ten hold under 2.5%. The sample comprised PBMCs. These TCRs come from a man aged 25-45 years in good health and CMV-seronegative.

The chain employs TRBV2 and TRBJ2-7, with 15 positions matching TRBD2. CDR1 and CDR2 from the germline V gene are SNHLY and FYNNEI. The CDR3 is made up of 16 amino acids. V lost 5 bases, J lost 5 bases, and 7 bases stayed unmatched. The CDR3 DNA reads TGTGCCAGCAGTCCCGGACTAGCGGGAGGGCCCCACGAGCAGTACTTC. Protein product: CASSPGLAGGPHEQYF.

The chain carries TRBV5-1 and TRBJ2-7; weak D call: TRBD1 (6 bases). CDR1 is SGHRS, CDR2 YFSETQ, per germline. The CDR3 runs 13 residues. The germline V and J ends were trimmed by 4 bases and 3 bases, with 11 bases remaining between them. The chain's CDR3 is CASSGTDSYEQYF. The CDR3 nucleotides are TGCGCCAGCAGCGGGACGGACAGCTACGAGCAGTACTTC. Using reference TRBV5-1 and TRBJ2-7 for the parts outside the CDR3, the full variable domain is KAGVTQTPRYLIKTRGQQVTLSCSPISGHRSVSWYQQTPGQGLQFLFEYFSETQRNKGNFPGRFSGRQFSNSRSEMNVSTLELGDSALYLCASSGTDSYEQYFGPGTRLTVT.

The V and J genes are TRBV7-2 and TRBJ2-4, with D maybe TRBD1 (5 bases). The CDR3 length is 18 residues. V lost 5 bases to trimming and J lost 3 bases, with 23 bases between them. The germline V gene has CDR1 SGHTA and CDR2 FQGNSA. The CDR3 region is CASSPKVGPQVGKNIQYF. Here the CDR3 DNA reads TGTGCCAGCAGCCCTAAGGTGGGGCCTCAGGTAGGCAAAAACATTCAGTACTTC.

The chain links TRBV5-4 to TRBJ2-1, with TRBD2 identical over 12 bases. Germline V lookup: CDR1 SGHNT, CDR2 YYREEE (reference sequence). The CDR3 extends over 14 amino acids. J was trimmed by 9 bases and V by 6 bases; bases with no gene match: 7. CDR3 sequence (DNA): TGTGCCAGCACCGAGACTAGCGGGAGTCTTGAGCAGTTCTTC. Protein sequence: CASTETSGSLEQFF.

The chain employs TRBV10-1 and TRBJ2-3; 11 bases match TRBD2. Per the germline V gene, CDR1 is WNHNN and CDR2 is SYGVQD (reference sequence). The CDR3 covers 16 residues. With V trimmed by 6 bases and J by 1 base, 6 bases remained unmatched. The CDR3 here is CASRGLAGSGTDTQYF. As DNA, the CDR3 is TGCGCCAGCAGAGGACTAGCGGGCTCCGGCACAGATACGCAGTATTTT.

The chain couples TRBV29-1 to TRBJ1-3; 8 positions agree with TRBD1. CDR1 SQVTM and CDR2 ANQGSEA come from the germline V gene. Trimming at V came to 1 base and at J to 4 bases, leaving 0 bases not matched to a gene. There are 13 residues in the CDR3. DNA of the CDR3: TGCAGCGTTGAAGGGACAGGGGGAAACACCATATATTTT. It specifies CSVEGTGGNTIYF.

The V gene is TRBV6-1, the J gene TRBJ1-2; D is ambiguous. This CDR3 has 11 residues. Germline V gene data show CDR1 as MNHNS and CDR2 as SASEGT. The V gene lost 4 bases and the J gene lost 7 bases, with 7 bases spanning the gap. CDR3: CASSGTGGYTF. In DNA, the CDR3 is TGTGCCAGCAGTGGGACTGGTGGCTACACCTTC.

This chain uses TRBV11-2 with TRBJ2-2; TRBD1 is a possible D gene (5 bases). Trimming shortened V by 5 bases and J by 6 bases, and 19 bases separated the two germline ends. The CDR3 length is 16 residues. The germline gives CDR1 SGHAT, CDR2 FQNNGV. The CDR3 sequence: CASSPLGRGISGELFF. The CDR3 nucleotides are TGTGCCAGCAGCCCCCTGGGAAGGGGAATCTCCGGGGAGCTGTTTTTT.

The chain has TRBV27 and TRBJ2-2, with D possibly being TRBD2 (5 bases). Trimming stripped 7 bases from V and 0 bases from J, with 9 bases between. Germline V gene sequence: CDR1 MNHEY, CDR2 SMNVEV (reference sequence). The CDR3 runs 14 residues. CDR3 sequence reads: CASKAETNTGELFF. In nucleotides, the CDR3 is TGTGCCAGCAAAGCGGAGACGAACACCGGGGAGCTGTTTTTT.

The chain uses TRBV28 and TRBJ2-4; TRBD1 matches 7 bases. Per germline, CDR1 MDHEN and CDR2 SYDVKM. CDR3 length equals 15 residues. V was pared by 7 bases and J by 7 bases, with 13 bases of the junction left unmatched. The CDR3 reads CASTSTRQGWNIQYF. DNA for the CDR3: TGTGCCAGCACCTCCACTCGACAGGGTTGGAACATTCAGTACTTC.

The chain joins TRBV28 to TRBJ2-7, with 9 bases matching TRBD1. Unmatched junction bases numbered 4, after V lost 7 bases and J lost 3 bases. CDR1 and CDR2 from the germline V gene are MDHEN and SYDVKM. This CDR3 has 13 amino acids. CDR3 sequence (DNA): TGTGCCAGCAATACGGGACAGGGCTACGAGCAGTACTTC. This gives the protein CASNTGQGYEQYF.

CDR3 coding DNA: TGTGCCATCAGTGCGAACGGGAGGGACCTACTTGGGCAGTTCTTC. It encodes CAISANGRDLLGQFF. The chain recombines TRBV10-3 with TRBJ2-1, with 8 positions matching TRBD2. Germline assignment: CDR1 ENHRY and CDR2 SYGVKD. The CDR3 is made up of 15 amino acids. V lost 4 bases and J lost 12; bases outside the gene matches: 14.

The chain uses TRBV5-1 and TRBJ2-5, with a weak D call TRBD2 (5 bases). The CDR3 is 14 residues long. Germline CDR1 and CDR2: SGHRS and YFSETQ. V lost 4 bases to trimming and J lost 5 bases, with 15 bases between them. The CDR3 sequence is CASSEGAVWETQYF. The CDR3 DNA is TGCGCCAGCAGCGAAGGAGCGGTTTGGGAGACCCAGTACTTC. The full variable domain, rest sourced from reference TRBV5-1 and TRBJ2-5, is KAGVTQTPRYLIKTRGQQVTLSCSPISGHRSVSWYQQTPGQGLQFLFEYFSETQRNKGNFPGRFSGRQFSNSRSEMNVSTLELGDSALYLCASSEGAVWETQYFGPGTRLLVL.

CDR3 protein: CASSPEGPGVYTEAFF. The CDR3 bases are TGTGCCAGCTCACCAGAGGGGCCAGGGGTGTACACTGAAGCTTTCTTT. V gene TRBV18 combines with J gene TRBJ1-1, with a possible D match to TRBD1 (6 bases). This CDR3 is built from 16 residues. V dropped 2 bases and J dropped 3 bases, with 16 bases sitting between them. Germline V lookup: CDR1 KGHSH, CDR2 LQKENI.

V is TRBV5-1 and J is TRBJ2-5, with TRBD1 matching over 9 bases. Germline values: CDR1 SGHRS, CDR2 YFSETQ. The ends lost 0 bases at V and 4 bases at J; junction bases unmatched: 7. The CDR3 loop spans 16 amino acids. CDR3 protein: CASSLAGDRARETQYF. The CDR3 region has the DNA TGCGCCAGCAGCTTGGCGGGGGACAGGGCCCGAGAGACCCAGTACTTC.

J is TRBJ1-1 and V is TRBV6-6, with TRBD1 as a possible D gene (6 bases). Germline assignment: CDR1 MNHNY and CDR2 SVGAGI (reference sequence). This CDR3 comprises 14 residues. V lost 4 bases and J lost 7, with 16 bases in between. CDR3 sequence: CASSSPGTPNEAFF. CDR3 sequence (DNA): TGTGCCAGCAGTTCTCCCGGGACACCCAATGAAGCTTTCTTT.

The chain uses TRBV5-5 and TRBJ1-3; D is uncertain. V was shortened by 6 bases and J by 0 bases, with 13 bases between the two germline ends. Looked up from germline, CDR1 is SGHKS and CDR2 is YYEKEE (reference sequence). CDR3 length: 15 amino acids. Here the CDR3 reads CASTLDGSSGNTIYF. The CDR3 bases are TGTGCCAGCACCCTGGACGGGAGCTCTGGAAACACCATATATTTT.

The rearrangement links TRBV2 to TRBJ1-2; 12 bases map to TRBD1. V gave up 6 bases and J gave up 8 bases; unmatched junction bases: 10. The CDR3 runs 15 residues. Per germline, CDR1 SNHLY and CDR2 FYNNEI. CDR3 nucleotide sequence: TGTGCCAGCAGACAGGGACAGGGGGCGACCTGGGGCTACACCTTC. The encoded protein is CASRQGQGATWGYTF.

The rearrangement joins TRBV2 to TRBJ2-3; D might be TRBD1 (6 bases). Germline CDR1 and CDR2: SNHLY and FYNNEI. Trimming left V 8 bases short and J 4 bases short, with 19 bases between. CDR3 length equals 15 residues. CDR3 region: CASSADGRGADTQYF. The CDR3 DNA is TGTGCCAGCTCGGCGGATGGCAGGGGAGCAGATACGCAGTATTTT.

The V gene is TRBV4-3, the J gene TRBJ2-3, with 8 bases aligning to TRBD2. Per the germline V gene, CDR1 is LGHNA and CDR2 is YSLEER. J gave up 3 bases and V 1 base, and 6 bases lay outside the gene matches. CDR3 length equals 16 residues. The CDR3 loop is CASSQVRGARTDTQYF. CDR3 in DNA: TGCGCCAGCAGCCAAGTGCGGGGGGCGCGGACAGATACGCAGTATTTT.

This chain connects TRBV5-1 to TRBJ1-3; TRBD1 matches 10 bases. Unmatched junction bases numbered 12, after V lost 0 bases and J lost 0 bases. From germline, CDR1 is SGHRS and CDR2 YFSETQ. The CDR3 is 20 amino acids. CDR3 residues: CASSLGGPGQGIDSGNTIYF. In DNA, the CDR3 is TGCGCCAGCAGCTTGGGGGGGCCGGGACAGGGGATAGACTCTGGAAACACCATATATTTT.

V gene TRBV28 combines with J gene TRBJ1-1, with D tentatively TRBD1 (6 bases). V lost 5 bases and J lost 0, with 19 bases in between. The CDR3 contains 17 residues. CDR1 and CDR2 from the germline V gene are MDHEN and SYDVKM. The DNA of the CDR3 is TGTGCCAGCAGTCCCCCAACAGGGAGCAGAGTGAACACTGAAGCTTTCTTT. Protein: CASSPPTGSRVNTEAFF.

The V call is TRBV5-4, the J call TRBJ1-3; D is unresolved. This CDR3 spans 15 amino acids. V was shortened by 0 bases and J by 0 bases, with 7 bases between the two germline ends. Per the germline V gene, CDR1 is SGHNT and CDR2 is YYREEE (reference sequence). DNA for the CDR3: TGTGCCAGCAGCTTGGATGTAGTCTCTGGAAACACCATATATTTT. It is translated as CASSLDVVSGNTIYF.

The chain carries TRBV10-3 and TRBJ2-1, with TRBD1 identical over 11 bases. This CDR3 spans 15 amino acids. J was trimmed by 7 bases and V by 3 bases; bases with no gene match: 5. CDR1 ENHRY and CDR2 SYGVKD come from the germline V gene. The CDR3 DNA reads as TGTGCCATCAGTGACCGGGACAGGGGGTATAATGAGCAGTTCTTC. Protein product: CAISDRDRGYNEQFF.

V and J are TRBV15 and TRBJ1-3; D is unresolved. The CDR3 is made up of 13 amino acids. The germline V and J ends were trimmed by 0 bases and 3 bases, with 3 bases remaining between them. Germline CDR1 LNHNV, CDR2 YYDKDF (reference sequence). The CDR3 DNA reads TGTGCCACCAGCAGAGATCGTGGAAACACCATATATTTT. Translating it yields CATSRDRGNTIYF.

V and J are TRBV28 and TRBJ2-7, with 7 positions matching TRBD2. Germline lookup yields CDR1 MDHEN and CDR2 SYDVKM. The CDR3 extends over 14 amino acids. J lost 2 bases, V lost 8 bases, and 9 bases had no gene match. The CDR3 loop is CASHPGGWTYEQYF. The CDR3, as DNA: TGTGCCAGCCATCCGGGAGGATGGACCTACGAGCAGTACTTC.

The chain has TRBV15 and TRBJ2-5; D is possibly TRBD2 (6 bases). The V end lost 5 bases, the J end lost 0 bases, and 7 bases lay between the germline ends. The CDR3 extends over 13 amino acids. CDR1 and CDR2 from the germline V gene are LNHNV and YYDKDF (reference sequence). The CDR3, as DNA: TGTGCCACCAGCGGACTAAACCAAGAGACCCAGTACTTC. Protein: CATSGLNQETQYF. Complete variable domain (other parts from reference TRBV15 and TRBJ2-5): DAMVIQNPRYQVTQFGKPVTLSCSQTLNHNVMYWYQQKSSQAPKLLFHYYDKDFNNEADTPDNFQSRRPNTSFCFLDIRSPGLGDTAMYLCATSGLNQETQYFGPGTRLLVL.

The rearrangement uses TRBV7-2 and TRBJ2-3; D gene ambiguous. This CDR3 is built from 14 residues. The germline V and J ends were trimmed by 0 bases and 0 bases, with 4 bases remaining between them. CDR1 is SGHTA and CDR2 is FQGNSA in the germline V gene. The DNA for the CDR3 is TGTGCCAGCAGCTTAGCTAGTAGCACAGATACGCAGTATTTT. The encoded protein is CASSLASSTDTQYF. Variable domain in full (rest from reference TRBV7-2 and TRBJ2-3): GAGVSQSPSNKVTEKGKDVELRCDPISGHTALYWYRQSLGQGLEFLIYFQGNSAPDKSGLPSDRFSAERTGGSVSTLTIQRTQQEDSAVYLCASSLASSTDTQYFGPGTRLTVL.

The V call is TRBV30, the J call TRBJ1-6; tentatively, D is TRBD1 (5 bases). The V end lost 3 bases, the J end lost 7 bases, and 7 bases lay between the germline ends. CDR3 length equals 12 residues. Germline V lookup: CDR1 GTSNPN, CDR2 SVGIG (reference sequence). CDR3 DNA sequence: TGTGCCTGGAGGACAGAAAATTCACCCCTCCACTTT. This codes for CAWRTENSPLHF. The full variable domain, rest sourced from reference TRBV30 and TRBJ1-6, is SQTIHQWPATLVQPVGSPLSLECTVEGTSNPNLYWYRQAAGRGLQLLFYSVGIGQISSEVPQNLSASRPQDRQFILSSKKLLLSDSGFYLCAWRTENSPLHFGNGTRLTVT.